The rows below give T cell receptor beta chains drawn from one sample of a study of blood T cell repertoires in COVID-19. Sequencing used immunoSEQ multiplex PCR; TCRdb keeps in-frame clones, though not all of them. Of over 200,000 clones detected, about 85% appear once; the ten largest clones hold 12%. The source material was peripheral blood. These receptors came from a woman under 30 who had recovered from COVID-19. Each CDR3 is given with its conserved first and last residue. A D gene is named only where the DNA matches it firmly. Rows give clone size only sometimes, using once, few, many, or a class for an expanded clone.

J gene,V gene,D gene,clone size,CDR3 protein,CDR3 DNA
TRBJ1-3,TRBV9,NA,once,CASSETRYSGNTIYF,TGTGCCAGCAGCGAAACCCGCTACTCTGGAAACACCATATATTTT
TRBJ1-3,TRBV7-8,TRBD1,NA,CASSLQGAGNTIYF,TGTGCCAGCAGCTTACAGGGGGCCGGAAACACCATATATTTT
TRBJ2-3,TRBV11-2,NA,NA,CASSLVGQKLSTDTQYF,TGTGCCAGCAGCTTAGTTGGACAGAAGTTAAGCACAGATACGCAGTATTTT
TRBJ1-5,TRBV19,NA,NA,CASVGLPGFNQPQHF,TGTGCCAGTGTTGGACTACCGGGATTCAATCAGCCCCAGCATTTT
TRBJ2-1,TRBV24-1,NA,NA,CATSDASGWSSYNEQFF,TGTGCCACCAGTGACGCGTCAGGGTGGAGCTCCTACAATGAGCAGTTCTTC
TRBJ1-2,TRBV20-1,NA,NA,CSARLEGYTF,TGCAGTGCTAGACTGGAGGGCTACACCTTC
TRBJ2-3,TRBV4-2,TRBD2,NA,CASSQVAGRADTQYF,TGTGCCAGCAGCCAAGTAGCGGGAAGAGCAGATACGCAGTATTTT
TRBJ2-5,TRBV5-1,TRBD1,NA,CASRNGRAGGEEETQYF,TGCGCCAGCAGAAACGGGCGGGCAGGGGGCGAAGAAGAGACCCAGTACTTC
TRBJ2-3,TRBV27,NA,NA,CASSLLGVKVSDTQYF,TGTGCCAGCAGTTTATTAGGGGTGAAAGTGTCAGATACGCAGTATTTT
TRBJ2-1,TRBV19,TRBD2,NA,CASSIRAAIAGVNEQFF,TGTGCCAGTAGTATAAGGGCCGCAATAGCGGGAGTCAATGAGCAGTTCTTC
TRBJ1-4,TRBV29-1,NA,NA,CSVEVAGLDEKLFF,TGCAGCGTTGAAGTGGCAGGGTTAGACGAAAAACTGTTTTTT
TRBJ1-2,TRBV19,NA,NA,CASSRSDMRTVPNYGYTF,TGTGCCAGTAGTCGTTCAGACATGAGGACTGTTCCGAACTATGGCTACACCTTC
TRBJ2-2,TRBV5-1,TRBD2,NA,CASRGTSGSSGGELFF,TGCGCCAGCAGGGGGACTAGCGGGAGTTCAGGCGGGGAGCTGTTTTTT
TRBJ2-7,TRBV6-1,TRBD2,NA,CASSEGSGATYEQYF,TGTGCCAGCAGTGAAGGTAGCGGGGCTACCTACGAGCAGTACTTC
TRBJ2-1,TRBV6-2/TRBV6-3,TRBD2,NA,CASSFGTTRTSSYNEQFF,TGTGCCAGCAGTTTCGGGACTACCAGAACCAGCTCCTACAATGAGCAGTTCTTC
TRBJ2-1,TRBV11-3,TRBD1,NA,CASSGQGTDNEQFF,TGTGCCAGCAGCGGACAGGGGACGGACAATGAGCAGTTCTTC
TRBJ2-7,TRBV27,TRBD2,NA,CASSPAGTSYYEQYF,TGTGCCAGCAGTCCGGCCGGGACTAGCTACTACGAGCAGTACTTC
TRBJ2-5,TRBV7-3,TRBD2,NA,CASSLSAGAFETQYF,TGTGCCAGCAGCTTATCTGCGGGAGCGTTCGAGACCCAGTACTTC
TRBJ2-1,TRBV10-2,NA,once,CASSESSRTTGQFF,TGCGCCAGCAGTGAGTCGAGTCGTACGACAGGGCAGTTCTTC
TRBJ1-4,TRBV7-9,NA,NA,CASSLVDGNEKLFF,TGTGCCAGCAGCTTAGTCGACGGGAATGAAAAACTGTTTTTT
TRBJ2-1,TRBV12-3/TRBV12-4,TRBD2,once,CASRTGTSGPFF,TGTGCCAGCAGAACCGGGACTAGCGGCCCGTTCTTC
TRBJ2-5,TRBV30,TRBD2,NA,CAWMGDGRGGLETQYF,TGTGCCTGGATGGGTGACGGCCGCGGGGGATTGGAGACCCAGTACTTC
TRBJ1-2,TRBV28,NA,NA,CASSRVGRNYGYTF,TGTGCCAGCAGTCGGGTCGGCCGTAACTATGGCTACACCTTC
TRBJ1-1,TRBV30,NA,NA,CAWSVQPGRGDTEAFF,TGTGCCTGGAGTGTACAGCCAGGGCGGGGGGACACTGAAGCTTTCTTT
TRBJ1-2,TRBV30,NA,NA,CAWSAGGGYTF,TGTGCCTGGAGTGCCGGGGGGGGCTACACCTTC
TRBJ1-2,TRBV4-3,NA,NA,CASSPLGTPYYGYTF,TGCGCCAGCAGCCCGCTCGGGACTCCTTACTATGGCTACACCTTC
TRBJ1-5,TRBV16,NA,NA,CASSQSSSNNQPQHF,TGTGCCAGCAGCCAATCGTCCAGTAACAATCAGCCCCAGCATTTT
TRBJ2-6,TRBV3-1/TRBV3-2,NA,NA,CASSHRTAGANVLTF,TGTGCCAGCAGCCACCGGACAGCTGGGGCCAACGTCCTGACTTTC
TRBJ1-3,TRBV4-3,NA,NA,CASSQDRHSSGNTIYF,TGCGCCAGCAGCCAAGATCGACATTCCTCTGGAAACACCATATATTTT
TRBJ2-5,TRBV29-1,NA,NA,CSVRDFRETQYF,TGCAGCGTTCGGGATTTCCGAGAGACCCAGTACTTC
TRBJ1-6,TRBV5-1,NA,NA,CASSSAYRVGNSPLHF,TGCGCCAGCAGCTCCGCATACAGGGTGGGCAATTCACCCCTCCACTTT
TRBJ2-5,TRBV13,NA,NA,CASSLGADQETQYF,TGTGCCAGCAGCTTAGGGGCCGACCAAGAGACCCAGTACTTC
TRBJ2-1,TRBV9,TRBD2,NA,CASSVVGLAGHNEQFF,TGTGCCAGCAGCGTGGTGGGACTAGCGGGACATAATGAGCAGTTCTTC
TRBJ2-7,TRBV6-6,NA,NA,CASSPTWGGSYEQYF,TGTGCCAGCAGCCCCACATGGGGAGGCTCCTACGAGCAGTACTTC
TRBJ2-1,TRBV11-2,NA,NA,CASSTPALSYNEQFF,TGTGCCAGCAGCACCCCCGCACTCTCCTACAATGAGCAGTTCTTC
TRBJ2-5,TRBV27,NA,NA,CASSPNTGETQYF,TGTGCCAGCAGTCCAAACACGGGGGAGACCCAGTACTTC
TRBJ2-2,TRBV11-2,TRBD2,NA,CASSLRTPTSISGELFF,TGTGCCAGCAGCTTACGAACTCCGACTAGCATTAGCGGGGAGCTGTTTTTT
TRBJ2-5,TRBV5-4,TRBD1,NA,CASRYQGAILGPETQYF,TGTGCCAGCAGATACCAGGGGGCTATCTTAGGCCCCGAGACCCAGTACTTC
TRBJ2-5,TRBV6-2/TRBV6-3,TRBD2,NA,CASSYDITSVQETQYF,TGTGCCAGCAGTTACGATATCACTAGCGTCCAAGAGACCCAGTACTTC
TRBJ1-6,TRBV19,NA,NA,CASSRPGANSPLHF,TGTGCCAGTAGCCGGCCAGGGGCTAATTCACCCCTCCACTTT
TRBJ2-3,TRBV18,TRBD1,NA,CASSPPTGPDTQYF,TGTGCCAGCTCACCGCCGACAGGGCCCGATACGCAGTATTTT
TRBJ2-7,TRBV2,NA,NA,CASRTHSGSYEQYF,TGTGCCAGCAGAACGCACTCTGGCTCCTACGAGCAGTACTTC